Sequencing of this T cell receptor (beta chain) was carried out in a study of cytotoxic CD8 clonotypes in ibrutinib-treated CLL. V shed 6 bases, J shed 2 bases, and the junction held 6 bases outside the gene matches. The CDR3 is 16 amino acids. The germline V gene encodes CDR1 SGHDT and CDR2 YYEEEE. Target depth was 1 in 200,000 to 1 in 1 million T cells, about 10x per clonotype. Only in-frame clones appear in the TCRdb table, and some are missing; sequencing was by immunoSEQ multiplex PCR. The sample shows fewer than 70,000 clones, 71% of them seen only once. Sequenced material: PBMCs, taken after 12 months of ibrutinib treatment. The V gene is TRBV5-6, the J gene TRBJ2-1; TRBD1 matches at 12 bases. This receptor was taken from a human donor with chronic lymphocytic leukemia. This chain's CDR3 is CASILGQGAAYNEQFF. The CDR3, as DNA: TGTGCCAGCATCCTGGGACAGGGGGCGGCCTACAATGAGCAGTTCTTC.